This TCR beta chain derives from a study of blood T cell repertoires in COVID-19. As for the study in general: Specimens from acute and convalescent COVID-19 originated in the United States, Italy and Spain. In each case, the material was cDNA or gDNA derived from T cells, B-cell-depleted T cells, or PBMCs.

Here immunoSEQ multiplex PCR was the method, and the copy in TCRdb shows in-frame clones only, minus some. The sample records around 190,000 clones, around 85% being singletons. V was trimmed by 4 bases and J by 10 bases, leaving 11 bases between them. The CDR3 covers 13 residues. Germline-derived CDR1 and CDR2 are SGHDN and FVKESK. Sequencing used peripheral blood. This chain uses TRBV14 with TRBJ1-6; TRBD1 is a possible D gene (5 bases). The sequence came from a woman aged 50 to 65 with acute or convalescent COVID-19. CDR3 protein: CASSRQQDSPLHF. CDR3 DNA: TGTGCCAGCAGCCGCCAACAGGACTCACCCCTCCACTTT.